A single sample gave rise to the 13 T cell receptor beta chains below, sequenced in a study of cytomegalovirus exposure and HLA in healthy donors (dated by TCRdb to 2016 to 2017). Libraries were built with the immunoSEQ multiplex PCR assay. For the multiplex PCR, a mixture combining 60 forward primers for TCR Vbeta segments and 13 reverse primers for TCR Jbeta segments was used. TCRdb holds this immuneACCESS table with in-frame rearrangements only. Some clones are missing; in checked studies, unresolved V genes explain under half, and the rest has no known cause. The table for this sample lists 100,000 or so clones; 76% of them were counted only once. Jointly, the top ten make up 4.1% of the sample. The sample comprised PBMCs. Every receptor here comes from a man aged 40-50 years in good health and CMV-seronegative.

The chain couples TRBV7-2 to TRBJ2-7; weak D call: TRBD2 (6 bases). Per germline, CDR1 SGHTA and CDR2 FQGNSA. The V and J ends lost 1 base and 5 bases respectively, with 9 bases between them. The CDR3 contains 13 residues. This CDR3 is CASSLGQRDEQYF. In nucleotides, the CDR3 is TGTGCCAGCAGCTTAGGACAGCGGGACGAGCAGTACTTC.

The J gene is TRBJ2-1, the V gene TRBV14; 7 nucleotides line up with TRBD1. The CDR3 sequence is 16 residues long. The germline gives CDR1 SGHDN, CDR2 FVKESK. The V segment lost 6 bases and the J segment 0 bases; nucleotides outside the gene matches: 8. CDR3 DNA sequence: TGTGCCAGCAGGCGCACCAGGGGGAGCTCCTACAATGAGCAGTTCTTC. The encoded protein is CASRRTRGSSYNEQFF.

The CDR3, as DNA: TGTGCCTGGAGTCAAGCGGGGGGGCCGGGAGATACGCAGTATTTT. Residues: CAWSQAGGPGDTQYF. This chain uses TRBV30 with TRBJ2-3; 10 bases align to TRBD2. J gave up 5 bases and V 2 bases, and 7 bases lay outside the gene matches. This CDR3 region has 15 residues. The germline gives CDR1 GTSNPN, CDR2 SVGIG (reference sequence).

The V and J genes are TRBV28 and TRBJ1-2, with D uncertain. The germline V gene encodes CDR1 MDHEN and CDR2 SYDVKM. The germline V and J ends were trimmed by 5 bases and 0 bases, with 7 bases remaining between them. There are 13 residues in the CDR3. CDR3 sequence: CASSGGSNYGYTF. In DNA, the CDR3 is TGTGCCAGCAGTGGCGGTTCTAACTATGGCTACACCTTC.

The chain employs TRBV5-1 and TRBJ2-5, with 11 positions matching TRBD2. CDR3 size: 15 residues. The V segment lost 2 bases and the J segment 5 bases; nucleotides outside the gene matches: 5. Germline V lookup: CDR1 SGHRS, CDR2 YFSETQ. The CDR3 is CASSFSLAGDETQYF. Written as DNA, the CDR3 is TGCGCCAGCAGCTTCTCACTAGCGGGGGACGAGACCCAGTACTTC.

This clone was found a few times. The rearrangement uses TRBV5-1 and TRBJ2-2; TRBD1 matches at 7 bases. Germline lookup yields CDR1 SGHRS and CDR2 YFSETQ. After removal of 4 bases from V and 5 bases from J, the junction contained 11 bases not matched to a gene. The CDR3 sequence is 16 residues long. CDR3 in DNA: TGCGCCAGCAGCAAGGATCCGGGACAGCTAACCGGGGAGCTGTTTTTT. Translation gives CASSKDPGQLTGELFF. Full variable domain (outside the CDR3, taken from reference TRBV5-1 and TRBJ2-2): KAGVTQTPRYLIKTRGQQVTLSCSPISGHRSVSWYQQTPGQGLQFLFEYFSETQRNKGNFPGRFSGRQFSNSRSEMNVSTLELGDSALYLCASSKDPGQLTGELFFGEGSRLTVL.

Only a few counts were recorded for this clone. The rearrangement links TRBV18 to TRBJ1-2, with 7 nucleotides matching TRBD1. Germline assignment: CDR1 KGHSH and CDR2 LQKENI. The CDR3 is 14 amino acids. The V gene end was trimmed by 3 bases and the J gene end by 4 bases; junction bases not matched to a gene: 5. DNA for the CDR3: TGTGCCAGCTCACCCGACAGGGCTGGCTATGGCTACACCTTC. This gives the protein CASSPDRAGYGYTF.

The chain is built from TRBV19 and TRBJ1-4, with TRBD1 as a possible D gene (6 bases). With 6 bases removed from V and 0 bases from J, the gap between germline ends came to 14 bases. The CDR3 is made up of 16 amino acids. CDR1 and CDR2 from the germline V gene are LNHDA and SQIVND (reference sequence). The CDR3 protein is CASSKDSYATNEKLFF. As DNA, the CDR3 is TGTGCCAGTAGCAAGGACAGTTATGCAACTAATGAAAAACTGTTTTTT.

This chain links TRBV19 with TRBJ2-3; 7 bases are shared with TRBD1. V lost 4 bases and J lost 2; bases outside the gene matches: 12. The CDR3 extends over 17 amino acids. The V gene's germline CDR1 is LNHDA and CDR2 SQIVND (reference sequence). CDR3 nucleotides: TGTGCCAGTAGTACCCACGACAGGGCGGAGTCCACAGATACGCAGTATTTT. It translates to CASSTHDRAESTDTQYF.

In its sample, this clone was seen once. This chain links TRBV4-2 with TRBJ2-1; 13 bases line up with TRBD2. This CDR3 is built from 16 residues. Germline trimming cut 6 bases from V and 4 bases from J; bases unmatched to any gene: 6. The germline V gene encodes CDR1 LGHNA and CDR2 YNFKEQ. Here the CDR3 reads CASRAGTSGEYNEQFF. CDR3 nucleotide sequence: TGTGCCAGCAGAGCCGGGACTAGCGGGGAATACAATGAGCAGTTCTTC.

The chain couples TRBV10-2 to TRBJ2-7; D might be TRBD2 (5 bases). V lost 5 bases and J lost 4, with 6 bases in between. The CDR3 loop spans 11 amino acids. Per the germline V gene, CDR1 is WSHSY and CDR2 is SAAADI. CDR3 loop: CASSPGYEQYV. The CDR3 coding sequence is TGCGCCAGCAGTCCGGGATACGAGCAGTACGTC.

The V gene is TRBV2, the J gene TRBJ2-1; D possibly corresponds to TRBD1 (5 bases). Trimming pared 4 bases from V and 0 bases from J, leaving 10 bases between. Germline CDR1 reads SNHLY; CDR2 reads FYNNEI. This CDR3 region has 15 residues. Here the CDR3 DNA reads TGTGCCAGCAGTGTAGGGGTCTCCTCCTACAATGAGCAGTTCTTC. Residues: CASSVGVSSYNEQFF.

This clone was seen a single time. The chain employs TRBV19 and TRBJ2-1; 12 bases are a match to TRBD1. The CDR3 contains 17 residues. Germline CDR1 reads LNHDA; CDR2 reads SQIVND (reference sequence). V was clipped by 4 bases and J by 6 bases; unmatched bases: 10. The DNA for the CDR3 is TGTGCCAGTAGTACATCGCCGGGACAGGGGGCAGGCAATGAGCAGTTCTTC. It encodes CASSTSPGQGAGNEQFF. Looking up the rest from reference TRBV19 and TRBJ2-1 gives the full variable domain: DGGITQSPKYLFRKEGQNVTLSCEQNLNHDAMYWYRQDPGQGLRLIYYSQIVNDFQKGDIAEGYSVSREKKESFPLTVTSAQKNPTAFYLCASSTSPGQGAGNEQFFGPGTRLTVL.